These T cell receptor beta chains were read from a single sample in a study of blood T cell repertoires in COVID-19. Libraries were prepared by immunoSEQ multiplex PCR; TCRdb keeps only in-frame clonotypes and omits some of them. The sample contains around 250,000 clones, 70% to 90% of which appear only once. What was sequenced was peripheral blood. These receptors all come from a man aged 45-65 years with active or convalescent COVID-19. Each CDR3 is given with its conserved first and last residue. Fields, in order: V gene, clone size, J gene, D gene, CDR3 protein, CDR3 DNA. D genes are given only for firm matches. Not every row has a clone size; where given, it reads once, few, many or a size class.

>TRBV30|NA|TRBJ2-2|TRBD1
CAYDRGPVTGELFF
TGTGCCTATGACAGGGGGCCGGTCACCGGGGAGCTGTTTTTT
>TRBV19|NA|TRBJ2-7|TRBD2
CASSIELSSGRAFTYEQYF
TGTGCCAGTAGTATCGAGTTGAGTAGCGGGAGGGCCTTTACCTACGAGCAGTACTTC
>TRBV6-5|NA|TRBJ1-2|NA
CASRQGVGYGYTF
TGTGCCAGCAGGCAGGGTGTCGGCTATGGCTACACCTTC
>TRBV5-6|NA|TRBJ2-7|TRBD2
CASSRTVTSGSYEQYF
TGTGCCAGCAGCCGAACAGTAACTAGCGGCTCTTACGAGCAGTACTTC
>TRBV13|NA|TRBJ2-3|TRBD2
CASSSRLAADTQYF
TGTGCCAGCAGCTCGAGACTAGCGGCAGATACGCAGTATTTT
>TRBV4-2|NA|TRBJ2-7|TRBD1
CASSQDEGQGTYEQYF
TGTGCCAGCAGCCAAGACGAGGGACAGGGGACCTACGAGCAGTACTTC
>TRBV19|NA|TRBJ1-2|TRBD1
CASSFATGANYGYTF
TGTGCCAGTAGTTTTGCGACAGGGGCTAACTATGGCTACACCTTC
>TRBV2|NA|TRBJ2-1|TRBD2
CASSGTSGRTEQFF
TGTGCCAGCAGTGGGACTAGCGGGAGGACTGAGCAGTTCTTC
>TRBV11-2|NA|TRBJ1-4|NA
CASSSGRTGFNEKLFF
TGTGCCAGCAGCTCTGGGAGGACGGGCTTTAATGAAAAACTGTTTTTT
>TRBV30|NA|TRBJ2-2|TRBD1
CAWSVTGALTGELFF
TGTGCCTGGAGTGTGACAGGGGCTCTCACCGGGGAGCTGTTTTTT
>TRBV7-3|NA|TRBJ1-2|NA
CATSREGFYGYTF
TGTGCCACCTCCCGGGAGGGTTTCTATGGCTACACCTTC
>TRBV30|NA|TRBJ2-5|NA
CAWSPGSVETQYF
TGTGCCTGGAGCCCCGGGAGTGTTGAGACCCAGTACTTC
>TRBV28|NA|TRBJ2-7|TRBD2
CASSTRGGSPYEQYF
TGTGCCAGCAGTACTCGGGGGGGGTCCCCCTACGAGCAGTACTTC
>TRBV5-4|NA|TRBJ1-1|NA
CASSPGLRNTEAFF
TGTGCCAGCAGCCCGGGACTGAGGAACACTGAAGCTTTCTTT
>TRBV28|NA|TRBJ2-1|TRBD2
CASRSGLAGKKINEQFF
TGTGCCAGCAGATCAGGACTAGCGGGAAAAAAAATTAATGAGCAGTTCTTC
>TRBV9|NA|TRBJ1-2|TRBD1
CASSVDFSPFRGLDGYTF
TGTGCCAGCAGCGTAGACTTTTCACCTTTCAGGGGGCTAGATGGCTACACCTTC
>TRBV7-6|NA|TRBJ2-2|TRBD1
CASSSGQGFTGELFF
TGTGCCAGCAGCTCGGGACAGGGTTTCACCGGGGAGCTGTTTTTT
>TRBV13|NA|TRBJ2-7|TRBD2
CASSTSLAGAPFEQYF
TGTGCCAGCAGCACATCACTAGCGGGAGCTCCTTTTGAGCAGTACTTC
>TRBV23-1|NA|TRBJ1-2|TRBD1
CASSQSGRGREYGYTF
TGCGCCAGCAGTCAATCGGGCAGGGGGCGAGAATATGGCTACACCTTC
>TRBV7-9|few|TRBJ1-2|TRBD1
CASSFRDRPSLDGYTF
TGTGCCAGCAGCTTCCGGGACAGGCCCTCTTTGGATGGCTACACCTTC
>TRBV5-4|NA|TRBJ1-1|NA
CASSPGWRTEAFF
TGTGCCAGCAGCCCGGGTTGGAGGACTGAAGCTTTCTTT
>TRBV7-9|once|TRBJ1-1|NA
CASELYSLEAFF
TGTGCCAGCGAGCTTTATTCGCTTGAAGCTTTCTTT
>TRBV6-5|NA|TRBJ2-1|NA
CASKKEANEQFF
TGTGCCAGCAAAAAGGAGGCTAATGAGCAGTTCTTC
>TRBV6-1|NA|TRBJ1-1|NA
CASSEGLQHNTEAFF
TGTGCCAGCAGTGAGGGACTTCAACATAACACTGAAGCTTTCTTT